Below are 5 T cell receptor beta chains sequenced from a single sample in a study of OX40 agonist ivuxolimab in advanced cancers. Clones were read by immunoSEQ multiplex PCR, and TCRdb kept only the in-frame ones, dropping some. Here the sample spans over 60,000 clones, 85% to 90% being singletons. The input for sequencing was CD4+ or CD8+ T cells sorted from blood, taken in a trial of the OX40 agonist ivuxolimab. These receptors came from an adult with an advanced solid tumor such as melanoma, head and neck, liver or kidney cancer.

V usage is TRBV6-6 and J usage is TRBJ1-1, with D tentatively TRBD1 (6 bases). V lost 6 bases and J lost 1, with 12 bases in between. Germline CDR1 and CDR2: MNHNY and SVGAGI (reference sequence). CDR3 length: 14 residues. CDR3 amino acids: CASRAQGGNTEAFF. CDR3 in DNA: TGTGCCAGCAGAGCACAGGGTGGGAACACTGAAGCTTTCTTT.

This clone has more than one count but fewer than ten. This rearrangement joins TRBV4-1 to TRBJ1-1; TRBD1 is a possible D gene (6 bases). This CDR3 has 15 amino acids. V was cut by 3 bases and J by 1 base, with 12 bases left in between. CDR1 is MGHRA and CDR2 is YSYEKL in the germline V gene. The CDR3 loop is CASSQARGSNTEAFF. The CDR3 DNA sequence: TGCGCCAGCAGCCAGGCTAGGGGGTCGAACACTGAAGCTTTCTTT.

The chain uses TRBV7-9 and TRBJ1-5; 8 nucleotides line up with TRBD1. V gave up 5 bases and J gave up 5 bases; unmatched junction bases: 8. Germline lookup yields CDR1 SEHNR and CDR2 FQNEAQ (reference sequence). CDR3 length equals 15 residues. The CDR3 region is CASSGRTGTDQPQHF. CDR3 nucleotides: TGTGCCAGCAGCGGTAGGACAGGGACGGATCAGCCCCAGCATTTT. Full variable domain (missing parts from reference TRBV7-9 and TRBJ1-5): DTGVSQNPRHKITKRGQNVTFRCDPISEHNRLYWYRQTLGQGPEFLTYFQNEAQLEKSRLLSDRFSAERPKGSFSTLEIQRTEQGDSAMYLCASSGRTGTDQPQHFGDGTRLSIL.

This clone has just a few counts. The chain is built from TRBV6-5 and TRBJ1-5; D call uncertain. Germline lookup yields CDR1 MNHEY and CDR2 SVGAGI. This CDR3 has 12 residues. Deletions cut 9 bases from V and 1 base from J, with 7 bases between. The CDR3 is CASGRSNQPQHF. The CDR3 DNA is TGTGCCAGTGGACGGAGCAATCAGCCCCAGCATTTT.

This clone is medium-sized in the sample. The CDR3 reads CASSLPGTTGYTF. The CDR3 DNA reads as TGTGCCAGCAGTTTGCCCGGGACAACTGGCTACACCTTC. V usage is TRBV28 and J usage is TRBJ1-2; D possibly corresponds to TRBD1 (6 bases). The length of the CDR3 is 13 residues. The V gene lost 3 bases and the J gene lost 7 bases, with 12 bases spanning the gap. Germline V gene sequence: CDR1 MDHEN, CDR2 SYDVKM.